The text below deals with one TCR beta chain. Its antigen is as yet unknown. TCRdb reprocessed the reads with MiXCR, giving one entry per CDR3 protein. This sample carries approximately 170,000 distinct CDR3 sequences, under 15% of them seen once, and the ten largest clones take 27%. V shed 5 bases and J 5 bases; nucleotides not matched to a gene: 8. From germline, CDR1 is MNHNS and CDR2 SASEGT. This CDR3 is 15 amino acids long. This sample is part of a study of T cell repertoires in cytomegalovirus infection. Study at large: CMV infection and matching HLA type were both indicated by public TCR beta signatures. General study results and limits: CMV-specific TCR beta clonotypes restricted by HLA-C were the ones dominating the ex vivo response. Summed frequency of shared TCR beta families picked out CMV carriers who also had the relevant HLA.

Specimen: PBMCs. This sequence joins TRBV6-1 and TRBJ2-2; 7 nucleotides align to TRBD1. The clonotype originates from a human donor in good health (CMV status not recorded). Some clones in this sample may be carry-over from other donors' samples. CDR3 sequence reads: CASSTSGQTTGELFF. CDR3 coding DNA: TGTGCCAGCAGTACATCGGGACAGACTACCGGGGAGCTGTTTTTT.